These 32 T cell receptor beta chains were sequenced from one sample in a study of blood T cells in healthy people across ages (dated by TCRdb to the mid-2010s). The library was built by means of 5' RACE. Sequencing relied on an Illumina HiSeq 2500. A second PCR of about 6 to 12 cycles was performed with a sample-barcoded 5' primer and a J-beta primer mix. TCRdb's own reprocessing of the public reads used fastp at Q25 and MiXCR and kept productive beta chains. Identical CDR3 proteins give one entry, which carries the most common genes and DNA. This sample holds 1.5 million to 2 million distinct CDR3 sequences; over 25% were observed only once. Clones ranked in the top ten supply about 7.7% of the sample. The sequenced sample consisted of blood. Receptors were obtained from a woman in her twenties or thirties in good health.

This clonotype has at least ten counts. This chain links TRBV29-1 with TRBJ2-5, with a tentative D call TRBD1 (6 bases). Trimming stripped 0 bases from V and 4 bases from J, with 9 bases between. The CDR3 loop spans 13 amino acids. Germline V gene sequence: CDR1 SQVTM, CDR2 ANQGSEA. CDR3 region: CSVEEGQRETQYF. The DNA for the CDR3 is TGCAGCGTTGAAGAAGGACAGCGAGAGACCCAGTACTTC.

The genes are TRBV5-1 and TRBJ2-1; D remains unclear. Trimming shortened V by 4 bases and J by 12 bases, and 14 bases separated the two germline ends. CDR1 is SGHRS, CDR2 YFSETQ, per germline. This CDR3 has 12 residues. DNA for the CDR3: TGCGCCAGCAGCCCGGATCTGCTATGGCAGTTCTTC. It codes for CASSPDLLWQFF.

The CDR3 here is CASSKRRGADTQYF. The CDR3, as DNA: TGTGCCAGCAGCAAACGCCGGGGGGCAGATACGCAGTATTTT. This chain uses TRBV7-2 with TRBJ2-3, with 7 positions matching TRBD2. CDR3 size: 14 residues. V lost 5 bases and J lost 4; bases outside the gene matches: 6. CDR1 is SGHTA, CDR2 FQGNSA, per germline.

The gene calls are TRBV9 and TRBJ2-2; D ambiguous. This CDR3 region has 16 residues. Trimming stripped 0 bases from V and 2 bases from J, with 11 bases between. Germline values: CDR1 SGDLS, CDR2 YYNGEE. The CDR3 protein is CASSVARTLNTGELFF. CDR3 bases: TGTGCCAGCAGCGTAGCCAGGACCCTTAACACCGGGGAGCTGTTTTTT.

This chain joins TRBV20-1 and TRBJ2-5, with 10 bases that match TRBD2. The CDR3 covers 16 residues. Trimming removed 3 bases from V and 1 base from J; junction bases left unmatched: 8. Germline CDR1 and CDR2: DFQATT and SNEGSKA (reference sequence). The CDR3 here is CSASSLAGVRQETQYF. For the CDR3, the DNA is TGCAGTGCTAGTTCTCTAGCGGGGGTCCGCCAAGAGACCCAGTACTTC.

The rearrangement links TRBV7-2 to TRBJ2-7, with TRBD1 as a possible D gene (5 bases). This CDR3 spans 15 amino acids. Germline values: CDR1 SGHTA, CDR2 FQGNSA. V lost 5 bases to trimming and J lost 6 bases, with 20 bases between them. The DNA for the CDR3 is TGTGCCAGCAGCCAATTATGGGGCTTAGGCGGCGAGCAGTACTTC. Protein sequence: CASSQLWGLGGEQYF. The variable domain in full, with the rest retrieved from reference TRBV7-2 and TRBJ2-7, is GAGVSQSPSNKVTEKGKDVELRCDPISGHTALYWYRQSLGQGLEFLIYFQGNSAPDKSGLPSDRFSAERTGGSVSTLTIQRTQQEDSAVYLCASSQLWGLGGEQYFGPGTRLTVT.

This chain uses TRBV6-2 or TRBV6-3 with TRBJ2-3; 7 bases agree with TRBD2. The V gene end was trimmed by 5 bases and the J gene end by 0 bases; junction bases not matched to a gene: 14. Germline lookup yields CDR1 MNHEY and CDR2 SVGEGT. There are 18 residues in the CDR3. CDR3 protein: CASSDGLVGGSSTDTQYF. The CDR3 bases are TGTGCCAGCAGTGACGGACTAGTGGGAGGCTCTAGCACAGATACGCAGTATTTT.

This clonotype has ten or more counts. J is TRBJ2-3 and V is TRBV7-2, with a weak D call TRBD2 (6 bases). CDR3 length: 16 amino acids. The V gene's germline CDR1 is SGHTA and CDR2 FQGNSA. V shed 1 base and J shed 3 bases, with 14 bases lying between them. CDR3 bases: TGTGCCAGCAGCTTAGATGTCGGGAGCTCAACAGATACGCAGTATTTT. Translated, it gives CASSLDVGSSTDTQYF.

The table lists this clonotype with a few counts. The chain uses TRBV4-3 and TRBJ2-5, with TRBD1 matching 9 bases. V was clipped by 1 base and J by 5 bases; unmatched bases: 8. Germline loops: CDR1 LGHNA, CDR2 YSLEER. CDR3 length: 16 amino acids. The CDR3 region is CASSQGVTGGRETQYF. CDR3 coding DNA: TGCGCCAGCAGCCAAGGGGTAACAGGGGGCCGGGAGACCCAGTACTTC.

In its sample, this clonotype was seen a few times. This chain joins TRBV11-2 and TRBJ2-2, with D possibly matching TRBD1 (6 bases). The CDR3 contains 15 residues. CDR1 is SGHAT and CDR2 is FQNNGV in the germline V gene. V was shortened by 5 bases and J by 2 bases, with 12 bases between the two germline ends. CDR3 in amino acids: CASSPPDSNTGELFF. The CDR3, as DNA: TGTGCCAGCAGCCCGCCGGACAGTAACACCGGGGAGCTGTTTTTT.

With respect to this clonotype: A much larger clone lies one base from this, so it may be a read error. The V gene is TRBV6-5, the J gene TRBJ2-5; 9 nucleotides line up with TRBD1. Judging by the DNA end, TRBJ2-7 fits better; the J call may be wrong. The germline CDR1 and CDR2 sequences are MNHEY and SVGAGI. The CDR3 loop spans 13 amino acids. Written as DNA, the CDR3 is TGTGCCAGCAGAGGACAGGGGTTCAACGAGCAGTACTTC. Protein product: CASRGQGFNEQYF.

This rearrangement joins TRBV5-6 to TRBJ2-4, with a tentative D call TRBD2 (5 bases). Trimming removed 2 bases from V and 13 bases from J, with 13 bases in between. The CDR3 extends over 12 amino acids. Per germline, CDR1 SGHDT and CDR2 YYEEEE. CDR3 residues: CASSFTTEEQYF. The DNA for the CDR3 is TGTGCCAGCAGCTTTACTACGGAGGAGCAGTACTTC.

This clonotype occurred many times. V gene TRBV20-1 combines with J gene TRBJ2-4; D perhaps matches TRBD2 (5 bases). The length of the CDR3 is 11 residues. The V end lost 0 bases, the J end lost 13 bases, and 10 bases lay between the germline ends. Per germline, CDR1 DFQATT and CDR2 SNEGSKA (reference sequence). The CDR3 DNA reads as TGCAGTGCTAGAGATAGGGAGCGGCAGTACTTC. Translated: CSARDRERQYF.

The CDR3 reads CATTRLGVTDTQYF. Here the CDR3 DNA reads TGTGCCACCACACGGCTCGGAGTCACAGATACGCAGTATTTT. The V and J genes are TRBV28 and TRBJ2-3; D uncertain. Germline V gives CDR1 MDHEN, CDR2 SYDVKM. The CDR3 spans 14 residues. The V end was cut by 10 bases, the J end by 2 bases, with 16 bases between. The full variable domain, with the rest looked up from reference TRBV28 and TRBJ2-3, is DVKVTQSSRYLVKRTGEKVFLECVQDMDHENMFWYRQDPGLGLRLIYFSYDVKMKEKGDIPEGYSVSREKKERFSLILESASTNQTSMYLCATTRLGVTDTQYFGPGTRLTVL.

The chain uses TRBV20-1 and TRBJ2-7; TRBD1 or TRBD2 may be the D gene (5 bases each). Germline CDR1 reads DFQATT; CDR2 reads SNEGSKA (reference sequence). The V gene lost 1 base and the J gene lost 3 bases, with 16 bases spanning the gap. The CDR3 length is 15 residues. CDR3 nucleotides: TGCAGTGCTAGAGGAACCGGGACCAGAGTCTACGAGCAGTACTTC. It translates to CSARGTGTRVYEQYF.

This chain uses TRBV7-9 with TRBJ2-1; D perhaps matches TRBD1 (5 bases). The germline gives CDR1 SEHNR, CDR2 FQNEAQ (reference sequence). This CDR3 has 13 residues. The V end was cut by 5 bases, the J end by 7 bases, with 12 bases between. CDR3 bases: TGTGCCAGCAGCACGCAGGGCCGAAATGAGCAGTTCTTC. It encodes CASSTQGRNEQFF.

V gene TRBV20-1 combines with J gene TRBJ1-2; 7 nucleotides align to TRBD1. V lost 3 bases to trimming and J lost 7 bases; unmatched junction nucleotides: 11. This CDR3 has 14 amino acids. Germline loops: CDR1 DFQATT, CDR2 SNEGSKA (reference sequence). The CDR3 loop reads CSARLRQGPFGYTF. DNA for the CDR3: TGCAGTGCTAGGCTACGACAGGGACCCTTTGGCTACACCTTC.

The chain has TRBV29-1 and TRBJ2-5, with 8 positions matching TRBD2. Germline lookup yields CDR1 SQVTM and CDR2 ANQGSEA. The CDR3 extends over 12 amino acids. V lost 6 bases, J lost 3 bases, and 3 bases stayed unmatched. The CDR3 loop is CSVGLAKETQYF. In nucleotides, the CDR3 is TGCAGCGTCGGACTAGCAAAAGAGACCCAGTACTTC.

The chain couples TRBV30 to TRBJ1-2; D perhaps matches TRBD1 (5 bases). Germline CDR1 is GTSNPN and CDR2 is SVGIG (reference sequence). With 1 base removed from V and 0 bases from J, the gap between germline ends came to 12 bases. The CDR3 is 15 residues long. Written as DNA, the CDR3 is TGTGCCTGGAGTGATGAGGGACCAACTAACTATGGCTACACCTTC. Amino acids: CAWSDEGPTNYGYTF.

This clonotype appeared many times. This sequence joins TRBV6-5 and TRBJ2-7; D is undetermined. Germline CDR1 MNHEY, CDR2 SVGAGI. Trimming left V 7 bases short and J 3 bases short, with 16 bases between. The CDR3 is made up of 14 amino acids. The CDR3 DNA follows: TGTGCCAGCAATTCCCGGGCAGCATACTACGAGCAGTACTTC. This gives the protein CASNSRAAYYEQYF.

The V call is TRBV29-1, the J call TRBJ1-1; 7 positions agree with TRBD1. Germline V lookup: CDR1 SQVTM, CDR2 ANQGSEA. V gave up 5 bases and J gave up 2 bases; unmatched junction bases: 8. The CDR3 totals 14 residues. CDR3 sequence: CSVREGGVNTEAFF. CDR3 DNA sequence: TGCAGCGTTCGTGAAGGGGGCGTCAACACTGAAGCTTTCTTT.

The chain uses TRBV7-9 and TRBJ2-5; D gene unclear. The CDR3 covers 13 residues. Germline V lookup: CDR1 SEHNR, CDR2 FQNEAQ (reference sequence). V lost 5 bases and J lost 2, with 9 bases in between. CDR3 DNA: TGTGCCAGCAGCGCACAGATACAAGAGACCCAGTACTTC. As protein: CASSAQIQETQYF. Using reference TRBV7-9 and TRBJ2-5 for the parts outside the CDR3, the full variable domain is DTGVSQNPRHKITKRGQNVTFRCDPISEHNRLYWYRQTLGQGPEFLTYFQNEAQLEKSRLLSDRFSAERPKGSFSTLEIQRTEQGDSAMYLCASSAQIQETQYFGPGTRLLVL.

J is TRBJ2-1 and V is TRBV20-1; D gene unclear. CDR1 is DFQATT and CDR2 is SNEGSKA in the germline V gene (reference sequence). V was pared by 5 bases and J by 3 bases, with 5 bases between. This CDR3 is built from 11 residues. CDR3 loop: CSAGNYNEQFF. The CDR3 nucleotides are TGCAGTGCTGGGAACTACAATGAGCAGTTCTTC.

The sample holds a few counts of this clonotype. The rearrangement uses TRBV12-3 or TRBV12-4 and TRBJ2-3; weak D call: TRBD1 (6 bases). CDR3 length: 16 amino acids. V was clipped by 6 bases and J by 2 bases, with 18 bases between them. CDR3 region: CASRRNLDSFTDTQYF. The CDR3 DNA follows: TGTGCCAGCAGGCGTAACTTGGACAGCTTCACAGATACGCAGTATTTT.

The rearrangement uses TRBV6-2 or TRBV6-3 and TRBJ2-5; D uncertain. The germline V gene has CDR1 MNHEY and CDR2 SVGEGT. The ends were cut back, 0 bases at V and 2 bases at J, with 7 bases in the middle. The CDR3 is 14 amino acids. CDR3 DNA sequence: TGTGCCAGCAGTTACTCGAAGGGACAAGAGACCCAGTACTTC. It codes for CASSYSKGQETQYF.

This clonotype was observed a few times. The rearrangement uses TRBV7-8 and TRBJ2-7, with D perhaps matching TRBD2 (5 bases). Germline V gene data show CDR1 as SGHVS and CDR2 as FQNEAQ. The CDR3 is made up of 14 amino acids. Trimming removed 5 bases at V and 2 bases at J, with 13 bases between. The CDR3 nucleotides read TGTGCCAGCAGCCAAAGGACTTTTACCTACGAGCAGTACTTC. Translating it yields CASSQRTFTYEQYF.

CDR3 nucleotide sequence: TGTGCCAGCAGTTTTAGCCCCCCGGGCCAAGAGACCCAGTACTTC. Translation: CASSFSPPGQETQYF. V gene TRBV12-3 or TRBV12-4 combines with J gene TRBJ2-5; no reliable D call. The CDR3 extends over 15 amino acids. Between the trimmed V and J ends, which lost 3 bases and 1 base, there was a span of 12 bases.

This clonotype occurred many times. The chain links TRBV7-9 to TRBJ2-1; D perhaps matches TRBD2 (5 bases). Germline values: CDR1 SEHNR, CDR2 FQNEAQ (reference sequence). CDR3 length: 12 residues. With 5 bases removed from V and 6 bases from J, the gap between germline ends came to 8 bases. In nucleotides, the CDR3 is TGTGCCAGCAGCCGCGCGGGCAATGAGCAGTTCTTC. Amino acid sequence: CASSRAGNEQFF. Together with reference TRBV7-9 and TRBJ2-1, the CDR3 gives the full variable domain: DTGVSQNPRHKITKRGQNVTFRCDPISEHNRLYWYRQTLGQGPEFLTYFQNEAQLEKSRLLSDRFSAERPKGSFSTLEIQRTEQGDSAMYLCASSRAGNEQFFGPGTRLTVL.

This clonotype was seen repeatedly, ten times or more. The CDR3 nucleotides are TGCAGTGCTTCGCGGACATCCTTAGAGACCCAGTACTTC. This encodes CSASRTSLETQYF. The rearrangement joins TRBV20-1 to TRBJ2-5; the D gene is possibly TRBD1 (5 bases). Trimming took 5 bases from V and 4 from J, leaving 14 bases between them. The CDR3 runs to 13 residues. Germline V gene sequence: CDR1 DFQATT, CDR2 SNEGSKA (reference sequence).

This clonotype was seen only once. V gene TRBV7-2 combines with J gene TRBJ2-7, with 11 bases that match TRBD2. J was trimmed by 9 bases and V by 0 bases; bases with no gene match: 10. CDR3 length equals 16 residues. Germline V gene sequence: CDR1 SGHTA, CDR2 FQGNSA. CDR3 nucleotides: TGTGCCAGCAGCTTAGCGTTTCGACTAGCGGGACACGGGCAGTACTTC. It translates to CASSLAFRLAGHGQYF.

V is TRBV4-1 and J is TRBJ1-2; 8 bases fit TRBD1. The length of the CDR3 is 15 residues. In germline, CDR1 is MGHRA, CDR2 YSYEKL. The V and J ends lost 0 bases and 7 bases, in that order; junction bases with no gene match: 7. The CDR3: CASSQDGQGKFGYTF. Here the CDR3 DNA reads TGCGCCAGCAGCCAAGACGGACAGGGTAAATTTGGCTACACCTTC.

In this sample, this clonotype turned up once. It may be a read error: a sequence one base away is much more abundant. This sequence joins TRBV28 and TRBJ2-7; 7 nucleotides line up with TRBD1. The CDR3 consists of 15 residues. CDR1 is MDHEN, CDR2 SYDVKM, per germline. The CDR3 coding sequence is TGTGCCAGCAGTCGAGCTCCGGGACAGACCTACGAGCGGTACTTC. It codes for CASSRAPGQTYERYF.